These T cell receptor beta chains were read from a single sample in a study of blood T cell repertoires in COVID-19. Using immunoSEQ multiplex PCR, the repertoire was profiled, and TCRdb retains in-frame clones only, with some absent. The sample consists of over 150,000 clones, around 84% of them appearing once. The sample consisted of PBMCs or T cells enriched from blood (not recorded which). These receptor sequences come from a man aged 45-65 years who had recovered from COVID-19. The CDR3 runs from the conserved cysteine through the conserved F or W. D genes are given only for firm matches. Only some rows state a clone size, as once, few, many or a class for expanded clones.

size: NA
J: TRBJ2-4
V: TRBV10-3
D: TRBD1
CDR3: CAISEPGQGAKNIQYF
DNA: TGTGCCATCAGTGAACCGGGACAGGGAGCCAAAAACATTCAGTACTTC

size: NA
J: TRBJ1-6
V: TRBV3-1/TRBV3-2
D: NA
CDR3: CASSSGLNSPLHF
DNA: TGTGCCAGCAGCTCGGGACTTAATTCACCCCTCCACTTT

size: NA
J: TRBJ2-1
V: TRBV19
D: NA
CDR3: CASSTDSVSSYNEQFF
DNA: TGTGCCAGTAGTACCGACTCGGTTAGCTCCTACAATGAGCAGTTCTTC

size: NA
J: TRBJ2-1
V: TRBV27
D: NA
CDR3: CASSLWTRHYNEQFF
DNA: TGTGCCAGCAGTTTATGGACACGGCACTACAATGAGCAGTTCTTC

size: few
J: TRBJ2-2
V: TRBV7-3
D: TRBD1
CDR3: CASSLGQGETGELFF
DNA: TGTGCCAGCAGCTTGGGACAGGGAGAGACCGGGGAGCTGTTTTTT

size: NA
J: TRBJ2-2
V: TRBV29-1
D: TRBD1
CDR3: CSVEGTGVARGTGELFF
DNA: TGCAGCGTTGAAGGGACAGGGGTCGCGAGGGGAACCGGGGAGCTGTTTTTT

size: NA
J: TRBJ1-1
V: TRBV7-3
D: TRBD1
CDR3: CASSEWTGGCTEAFF
DNA: TGTGCCAGCAGCGAATGGACAGGGGGCTGCACTGAAGCTTTCTTT

size: NA
J: TRBJ2-3
V: TRBV12-5
D: NA
CDR3: CASGLGRSTAFTDTQYF
DNA: TGTGCTAGTGGTTTGGGAAGATCGACAGCTTTCACAGATACGCAGTATTTT

size: NA
J: TRBJ1-1
V: TRBV6-5
D: NA
CDR3: CASGQVDTSEAFF
DNA: TGTGCCAGCGGGCAGGTCGACACGTCTGAAGCTTTCTTT

size: NA
J: TRBJ2-2
V: TRBV5-6
D: TRBD2
CDR3: CASSSPGGGVGNTGELFF
DNA: TGTGCCAGCAGCTCCCCCGGTGGGGGGGTAGGGAACACCGGGGAGCTGTTTTTT

size: once
J: TRBJ2-5
V: TRBV4-2
D: NA
CDR3: CASSQSVQETQYF
DNA: TGTGCCAGCAGCCAATCAGTTCAAGAGACCCAGTACTTC

size: NA
J: TRBJ2-7
V: TRBV28
D: TRBD2
CDR3: CASTIQLTSGGGEQYF
DNA: TGTGCCAGCACCATTCAATTGACTAGCGGGGGAGGCGAGCAGTACTTC

size: NA
J: TRBJ1-2
V: TRBV19
D: NA
CDR3: CASSFRGNYGYTF
DNA: TGTGCCAGTAGTTTCCGGGGGAACTATGGCTACACCTTC

size: NA
J: TRBJ1-2
V: TRBV7-2
D: TRBD1
CDR3: CASSLLGQGYGYTF
DNA: TGTGCCAGCAGCTTGTTAGGACAGGGCTATGGCTACACCTTC

size: NA
J: TRBJ1-2
V: TRBV12-5
D: TRBD1
CDR3: CASGLVPGQGAPITF
DNA: TGTGCTAGTGGTTTGGTACCGGGACAGGGGGCCCCCATAACCTTC

size: NA
J: TRBJ2-7
V: TRBV12-5
D: TRBD2
CDR3: CASGLVPDSGGYEQYF
DNA: TGTGCTAGTGGTTTGGTACCCGATAGCGGGGGTTACGAGCAGTACTTC

size: few
J: TRBJ2-3
V: TRBV11-3
D: NA
CDR3: CASSFAGDFTDTQYF
DNA: TGTGCCAGCAGCTTTGCAGGGGATTTCACAGATACGCAGTATTTT

size: NA
J: TRBJ2-7
V: TRBV15
D: TRBD2
CDR3: CATRSLAGAREQYF
DNA: TGTGCCACCAGATCGTTAGCGGGGGCCCGCGAGCAGTACTTC

size: NA
J: TRBJ2-2
V: TRBV7-2
D: NA
CDR3: CASSLDNRGELFF
DNA: TGTGCCAGCAGTCTGGACAACCGCGGGGAGCTGTTTTTT

size: NA
J: TRBJ1-2
V: TRBV3-1/TRBV3-2
D: NA
CDR3: CASSQDRSGYTF
DNA: TGTGCCAGCAGCCAAGATAGGAGTGGCTACACCTTC

size: once
J: TRBJ1-1
V: TRBV5-1
D: NA
CDR3: CASSLGQVYSNTEAFF
DNA: TGCGCCAGCAGCTTGGGACAGGTTTATAGCAACACTGAAGCTTTCTTT

size: NA
J: TRBJ1-1
V: TRBV11-3
D: NA
CDR3: CASSPRGGVTEAFF
DNA: TGTGCCAGCAGCCCCCGAGGAGGGGTCACTGAAGCTTTCTTT

size: NA
J: TRBJ2-1
V: TRBV27
D: TRBD2
CDR3: CASSRPTSGAYNEQFF
DNA: TGTGCCAGCAGTCGCCCCACTAGCGGGGCCTACAATGAGCAGTTCTTC

size: NA
J: TRBJ2-1
V: TRBV5-1
D: NA
CDR3: CASSLQDPEQFF
DNA: TGCGCCAGCAGCTTGCAGGATCCGGAGCAGTTCTTC

size: NA
J: TRBJ1-1
V: TRBV13
D: TRBD1
CDR3: CASSSSQGASTEAFF
DNA: TGTGCCAGCAGCTCGTCCCAGGGGGCATCCACTGAAGCTTTCTTT

size: few
J: TRBJ2-7
V: TRBV7-9
D: TRBD2
CDR3: CASSTTSGETEQYF
DNA: TGTGCCAGCAGCACCACTAGCGGAGAGACCGAGCAGTACTTC

size: NA
J: TRBJ2-5
V: TRBV20-1
D: NA
CDR3: CSASLLSGWQETQYF
DNA: TGCAGTGCTAGTTTATTGTCTGGCTGGCAAGAGACCCAGTACTTC

size: NA
J: TRBJ1-2
V: TRBV10-1
D: NA
CDR3: CASSVRFQGGYGYTF
DNA: TGCGCCAGCAGTGTGAGGTTTCAGGGCGGCTATGGCTACACCTTC

size: NA
J: TRBJ1-5
V: TRBV29-1
D: NA
CDR3: CSVSVDYSNQPQHF
DNA: TGCAGCGTTTCCGTAGATTATAGCAATCAGCCCCAGCATTTT

size: few
J: TRBJ1-4
V: TRBV4-1
D: NA
CDR3: CASSQVPGAGEKLFF
DNA: TGCGCCAGCAGCCAAGTTCCAGGGGCGGGTGAAAAACTGTTTTTT

size: NA
J: TRBJ1-2
V: TRBV7-2
D: TRBD1
CDR3: CASSFGTGPYGYTF
DNA: TGTGCCAGCAGCTTCGGGACAGGGCCATATGGCTACACCTTC

size: NA
J: TRBJ1-2
V: TRBV5-4
D: TRBD1
CDR3: CASSLSGGYGYTF
DNA: TGTGCCAGCAGCTTGTCAGGGGGCTATGGCTACACCTTC

size: NA
J: TRBJ1-4
V: TRBV9
D: TRBD1
CDR3: CASSSTGTVDEKLFF
DNA: TGTGCCAGCAGCTCAACCGGGACAGTCGATGAAAAACTGTTTTTT

size: NA
J: TRBJ1-3
V: TRBV18
D: NA
CDR3: CASSPTPGAGNTIYF
DNA: TGTGCCAGCTCCCCGACCCCCGGAGCTGGAAACACCATATATTTT

size: NA
J: TRBJ2-5
V: TRBV2
D: NA
CDR3: CASNLDGVVSETQYF
DNA: TGTGCCAGCAACCTGGACGGGGTCGTCTCGGAGACCCAGTACTTC

size: NA
J: TRBJ1-1
V: TRBV9
D: NA
CDR3: CASSARQENTEAFF
DNA: TGTGCCAGCAGCGCCCGTCAGGAGAACACTGAAGCTTTCTTT

size: NA
J: TRBJ1-1
V: TRBV30
D: NA
CDR3: CAWSPHEAFF
DNA: TGTGCCTGGAGCCCACATGAAGCTTTCTTT

size: NA
J: TRBJ2-5
V: TRBV7-6
D: TRBD2
CDR3: CASSPLAGGGETQYF
DNA: TGTGCCAGCAGCCCACTAGCGGGGGGAGGTGAGACCCAGTACTTC

size: NA
J: TRBJ1-3
V: TRBV11-2
D: NA
CDR3: CASSLDNSGNTIYF
DNA: TGTGCCAGCAGCTTAGACAACTCTGGAAACACCATATATTTT

size: NA
J: TRBJ2-6
V: TRBV27
D: NA
CDR3: CATGPGSGANVLTF
DNA: TGTGCCACCGGCCCAGGCTCTGGGGCCAACGTCCTGACTTTC

size: NA
J: TRBJ1-2
V: TRBV7-2
D: NA
CDR3: CASSLDGTRTAGYTF
DNA: TGTGCCAGCAGCTTAGATGGGACAAGGACGGCAGGCTACACCTTC

size: NA
J: TRBJ1-2
V: TRBV29-1
D: NA
CDR3: CSVDYQGNYGYTF
DNA: TGCAGCGTTGATTATCAGGGGAACTATGGCTACACCTTC

size: NA
J: TRBJ1-2
V: TRBV6-5
D: TRBD1
CDR3: CASRESTGPNYGYTF
DNA: TGTGCCAGCCGGGAATCGACAGGGCCCAACTATGGCTACACCTTC

size: few
J: TRBJ1-1
V: TRBV9
D: NA
CDR3: CASSPQTNMNTEAFF
DNA: TGTGCCAGCAGCCCCCAGACTAACATGAACACTGAAGCTTTCTTT

size: NA
J: TRBJ1-5
V: TRBV3-1/TRBV3-2
D: NA
CDR3: CASSSRAGFQPQHF
DNA: TGTGCCAGCAGCTCAAGGGCAGGGTTCCAGCCCCAGCATTTT

size: NA
J: TRBJ2-1
V: TRBV7-9
D: TRBD2
CDR3: CASSLVSGARREQFF
DNA: TGTGCCAGCAGCTTAGTTAGCGGGGCTAGACGTGAGCAGTTCTTC

size: NA
J: TRBJ1-5
V: TRBV7-8
D: NA
CDR3: CASSLRGSGNQPQHF
DNA: TGTGCCAGCAGCTTGAGAGGGTCTGGCAATCAGCCCCAGCATTTT

size: NA
J: TRBJ1-6
V: TRBV2
D: TRBD1
CDR3: CASTLDRNGNSPLHF
DNA: TGTGCCAGCACCCTGGACAGGAATGGTAATTCACCCCTCCACTTT

size: few
J: TRBJ1-2
V: TRBV18
D: NA
CDR3: CASSPLQEGGYTF
DNA: TGTGCCAGCTCACCACTGCAGGAGGGTGGCTACACCTTC

size: once
J: TRBJ1-2
V: TRBV6-2/TRBV6-3
D: NA
CDR3: CASSYPAGNGYTF
DNA: TGTGCCAGCAGTTACCCGGCAGGAAATGGCTACACCTTC

size: NA
J: TRBJ1-1
V: TRBV19
D: NA
CDR3: CASSISSGVGTEAFF
DNA: TGTGCCAGTAGTATCAGCTCCGGGGTGGGCACTGAAGCTTTCTTT

size: NA
J: TRBJ1-2
V: TRBV3-1/TRBV3-2
D: TRBD1
CDR3: CASSLGQGGGYTF
DNA: TGTGCCAGCAGCCTGGGACAGGGTGGAGGCTACACCTTC

size: NA
J: TRBJ2-3
V: TRBV15
D: NA
CDR3: CATSRDNVDTDTQYF
DNA: TGTGCCACCAGCAGAGATAATGTAGACACAGATACGCAGTATTTT